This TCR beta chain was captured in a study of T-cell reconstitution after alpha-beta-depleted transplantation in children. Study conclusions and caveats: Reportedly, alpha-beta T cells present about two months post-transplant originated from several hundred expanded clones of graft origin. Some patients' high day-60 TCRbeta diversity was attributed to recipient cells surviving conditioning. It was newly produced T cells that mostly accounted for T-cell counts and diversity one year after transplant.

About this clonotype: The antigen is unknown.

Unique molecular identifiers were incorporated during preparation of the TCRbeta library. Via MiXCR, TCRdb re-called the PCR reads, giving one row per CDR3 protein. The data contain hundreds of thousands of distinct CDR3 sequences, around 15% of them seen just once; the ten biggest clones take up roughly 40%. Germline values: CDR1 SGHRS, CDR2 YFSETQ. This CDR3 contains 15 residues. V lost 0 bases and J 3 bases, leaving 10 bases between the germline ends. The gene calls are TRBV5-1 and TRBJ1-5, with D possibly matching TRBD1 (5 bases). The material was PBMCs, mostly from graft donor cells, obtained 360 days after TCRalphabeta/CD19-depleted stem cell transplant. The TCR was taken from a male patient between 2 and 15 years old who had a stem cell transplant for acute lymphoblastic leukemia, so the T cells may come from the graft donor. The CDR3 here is CASSLAAGLNQPQHF. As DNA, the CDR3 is TGCGCCAGCAGCTTGGCCGCGGGGCTCAATCAGCCCCAGCATTTT.